The clone carrying this TCR beta chain was seen at least ten times. The antigen is not known. The time point here: persistent/refractory GD, antithyroid drugs over 5 years with positive TRAb. PBMC RNA served as the TCR library source. An endocrinology unit in Xi'an, China, supplied the patients. The V end was cut by 6 bases, the J end by 5 bases, with 17 bases between. Germline CDR1 reads MDHEN; CDR2 reads SYDVKM. The CDR3 sequence is 14 residues long. Relying on iRepertoire HTBI primers and Arm-PCR of CDR3 regions, the team built TCR beta libraries. TCRdb passed the multiplex PCR reads through MiXCR, listing each CDR3 protein once. The sample lists fewer than 400,000 distinct CDR3 sequences, around 21% occurring once. This sample was included in a study of regulatory T cells in long-lasting Graves disease. Study-wide points: Persistent disease showed a preference for TRBV28, TRBJ1-2 and TRBJ2-5. New patients shared over 900 public clonotypes, and persistent patients shared more, with under 3,500.

This sequence joins TRBV28 and TRBJ2-7, with D uncertain. The sequence was collected from a female donor with Graves disease. Sequencing used peripheral blood mononuclear cells (PBMCs), obtained when the disease was refractory, from a patient treated with antithyroid drugs. This CDR3 reads CASRHYGLSDEQYF. CDR3 coding DNA: TGTGCCAGCAGACACTATGGGCTTTCGGACGAGCAGTACTTC.